The T cell receptor beta chain described here comes from a study of CD8+CD57+ T cells in acquired aplastic anemia. The CDR3 spans 16 residues. The germline gives CDR1 DFQATT, CDR2 SNEGSKA (reference sequence). V lost 6 bases, J lost 3 bases, and 12 bases stayed unmatched. According to the study, genomic DNA was the template for TCR beta VDJ and CDR3 profiling. Via MiXCR, TCRdb re-called the reads, giving one row per CDR3 protein. The sample carries about 200,000 distinct CDR3 sequences, 30% to 35% recorded once. This clonotype was counted at least ten times. This clonotype was sampled from a human donor in good health, serving as a control. Input material: sorted CD4+, CD8+, or CD8+CD57+ T cells (not recorded which) from PBMCs. This chain uses TRBV20-1 with TRBJ1-5; 9 bases align to TRBD1. The CDR3 DNA sequence: TGCAGTGCCACTGACAGGGGGATCCTTAACAATCAGCCCCAGCATTTT. Its protein is CSATDRGILNNQPQHF.